These T cell receptor beta chains were read from a single sample in a study of T cell repertoires in cytomegalovirus infection. From the reads, TCRdb called clonotypes with MiXCR, one entry per CDR3 protein. The sample yields some 500,000 distinct CDR3 sequences, almost 40% seen once. These receptors have no known antigen. This sample comprised cultured PBMCs, obtained from culture after CMV antigen stimulation. The origin of the receptors is a human donor in good health (CMV status not recorded). Some clones in this sample may be carry-over from other donors' samples. CDR3s include the opening cysteine and the closing phenylalanine or tryptophan. D genes are given only for firm matches. Only part of the rows carry a size: once, few, many, or a class if the clone is expanded.

TRBJ2-2	-	TRBD1	TRBV7-6	CASSSGGEAGELFF	TGTGCCAGCAGCTCAGGGGGCGAAGCCGGGGAGCTGTTTTTT
TRBJ2-1	once	-	TRBV12-3/TRBV12-4	CASTPGGNEQFF	TGTGCCAGCACCCCCGGCGGCAATGAGCAGTTCTTC
TRBJ2-7	-	TRBD2	TRBV6-1	CASSDSGSNYEQYF	TGTGCCAGCAGCGATAGCGGGTCGAACTACGAGCAGTACTTC
TRBJ1-3	few	-	TRBV6-1	CASMGAGNTIYF	TGTGCCAGCATGGGAGCGGGAAACACCATATATTTT
TRBJ2-3	-	-	TRBV7-8	CASSFRGGRDQPDTQYF	TGTGCCAGCAGCTTTAGAGGGGGGAGGGATCAGCCAGATACGCAGTATTTT
TRBJ2-7	few	-	TRBV7-2	CASSLDRAGREQYF	TGTGCCAGCAGCTTAGATAGGGCAGGGCGCGAGCAGTACTTC
TRBJ2-4	-	TRBD2	TRBV4-3	CASSQEGSGGGGIQYF	TGCGCCAGCAGCCAAGAGGGGAGCGGGGGGGGGGGCATTCAGTACTTC
TRBJ2-3	-	-	TRBV7-2	CASRTQSTLTDTQYF	TGTGCCAGCAGAACACAGAGTACCCTAACAGATACGCAGTATTTT
TRBJ1-2	-	-	TRBV7-2	CASSPTEGYGYTF	TGTGCCAGCAGCCCTACAGAGGGGTATGGCTACACCTTC
TRBJ2-1	few	-	TRBV6-6	CASSYYPGSYNEQFF	TGTGCCAGCAGTTACTATCCTGGATCCTACAATGAGCAGTTCTTC
TRBJ2-1	-	TRBD2	TRBV7-6	CASSLGPGTSGNNEQFF	TGTGCCAGCAGCTTGGGGCCCGGGACTAGCGGAAACAATGAGCAGTTCTTC
TRBJ1-2	-	-	TRBV28	CASSLVEGMASDYGYTF	TGTGCCAGCAGTTTGGTGGAAGGCATGGCATCGGACTATGGCTACACCTTC
TRBJ1-2	-	-	TRBV7-9	CASSPRGPGDGYTF	TGTGCCAGCAGCCCCCGGGGACCTGGGGATGGCTACACCTTC
TRBJ2-4	few	TRBD1	TRBV7-6	CASSLAQGADRNIQYF	TGTGCCAGCAGCTTAGCGCAGGGGGCGGATAGGAACATTCAGTACTTC
TRBJ2-7	-	-	TRBV7-2	CASSPGAGYLGEQYF	TGTGCCAGCAGCCCCGGCGCGGGGTATTTGGGCGAGCAGTACTTC
TRBJ2-1	-	-	TRBV4-1	CASSQLARPSRSEQFF	TGCGCCAGCAGCCAACTCGCCAGGCCCTCACGTAGTGAGCAGTTCTTC
TRBJ2-1	-	-	TRBV20-1	CSARARGGGNWVEQFF	TGCAGTGCTAGAGCCCGCGGGGGCGGGAATTGGGTTGAGCAGTTCTTC
TRBJ2-7	-	TRBD1	TRBV7-6	CASSARTGGADEQYF	TGTGCCAGCAGCGCCCGGACAGGGGGCGCGGACGAGCAGTACTTC
TRBJ2-7	few	-	TRBV12-3/TRBV12-4	CATRLAGAYEQYF	TGTGCCACACGACTAGCAGGGGCCTACGAGCAGTACTTC
TRBJ1-4	-	-	TRBV7-2	CASSFLSPEKLFF	TGTGCCAGCAGCTTTTTGTCCCCCGAAAAACTGTTTTTT
TRBJ2-2	-	-	TRBV7-2	CASSLRGRANTGELFF	TGTGCCAGCAGCTTAAGAGGACGTGCGAACACCGGGGAGCTGTTTTTT
TRBJ2-1	many	TRBD2	TRBV7-6	CASSLAYRGSGGAYEQFF	TGTGCCAGCAGCTTAGCGTACAGGGGGAGCGGGGGGGCCTATGAGCAGTTCTTC
TRBJ2-3	few	TRBD2	TRBV11-2	CASSYTSGGTSDTQYF	TGTGCCAGCAGCTATACTAGCGGGGGAACCTCAGATACGCAGTATTTT
TRBJ2-7	few	TRBD1	TRBV7-2	CASSLQGQGVREQYF	TGTGCCAGCAGCTTACAGGGACAGGGGGTACGCGAGCAGTACTTC
TRBJ1-1	-	TRBD1	TRBV3-1	CASSQQGAMAFF	TGTGCCAGCAGCCAACAGGGGGCCATGGCTTTCTTT
TRBJ1-1	few	-	TRBV6-2/TRBV6-3	CASSRIAGRAFF	TGTGCCAGCAGCCGCATAGCGGGCCGAGCTTTCTTT
TRBJ1-2	-	TRBD1	TRBV7-2	CASSPTGQPYGYTF	TGTGCCAGCAGCCCGACGGGACAGCCCTATGGCTACACCTTC
TRBJ2-1	-	-	TRBV20-1	CSAPTDNEQFF	TGCAGTGCTCCGACAGACAATGAGCAGTTCTTC
TRBJ1-5	few	-	TRBV19	CASSTSGSTYQPQHF	TGTGCCAGTAGCACAAGTGGTAGTACTTATCAGCCCCAGCATTTT
TRBJ2-1	few	TRBD1	TRBV10-3	CAISGLTTGTQINEQFF	TGTGCCATCAGTGGACTAACGACAGGGACACAAATCAATGAGCAGTTCTTC
TRBJ1-5	few	TRBD1	TRBV12-3/TRBV12-4	CASGYTGGNQPQHF	TGTGCCAGCGGTTATACAGGGGGCAATCAGCCCCAGCATTTT
TRBJ1-5	few	-	TRBV6-2/TRBV6-3	CASSYSGSYQPQHF	TGTGCCAGCAGTTACTCCGGGTCCTATCAGCCCCAGCATTTT
TRBJ2-5	few	-	TRBV7-2	CASSLGSLKRWAQYF	TGTGCCAGCAGCCTGGGTAGTCTCAAGAGATGGGCCCAGTACTTC
TRBJ2-2	many	TRBD2	TRBV7-8	CASSLSSGRARGTGELFF	TGTGCCAGCAGCTTATCCAGCGGGAGGGCCCGGGGCACCGGGGAGCTGTTTTTT
TRBJ2-7	-	-	TRBV6-1	CASSDPTLGEQYF	TGTGCCAGCAGTGACCCTACCTTGGGGGAGCAGTACTTC
TRBJ1-1	-	-	TRBV18	CASSQSQEDTEAFF	TGTGCCAGCTCACAGTCCCAGGAGGACACTGAAGCTTTCTTT
TRBJ2-1	once	-	TRBV19	CASALSGSYNEQFF	TGTGCCAGTGCCTTAAGCGGGTCCTACAATGAGCAGTTCTTC
TRBJ2-7	few	TRBD2	TRBV18	CASSQSRGGHEQYF	TGTGCCAGCTCACAGAGCCGCGGGGGTCACGAGCAGTACTTC
TRBJ1-3	-	-	TRBV7-8	CASSFNRETRRYF	TGTGCCAGCAGCTTTAATCGGGAGACAAGACGATATTTT
TRBJ1-5	-	-	TRBV19	CASSMRRGTNQPQHF	TGTGCCAGTAGTATGCGGAGGGGGACTAATCAGCCCCAGCATTTT
TRBJ2-3	few	-	TRBV7-6	CASSHTGSSTDTQYF	TGTGCCAGCAGCCACACGGGATCTAGCACAGATACGCAGTATTTT
TRBJ2-7	-	-	TRBV7-2	CASSPNLAKNSYEQYF	TGTGCCAGCAGCCCAAATCTAGCGAAGAACTCCTACGAGCAGTACTTC
TRBJ2-5	few	-	TRBV7-8	CASSFGLKETQYF	TGTGCCAGCAGCTTTGGACTGAAAGAGACCCAGTACTTC
TRBJ2-7	few	-	TRBV11-2	CASSLARGDSYEQYF	TGTGCCAGCAGCTTAGCCCGGGGAGACTCCTACGAGCAGTACTTC
TRBJ1-5	-	TRBD1	TRBV12-3/TRBV12-4	CASGRTGGKNQPQHF	TGTGCCAGCGGACGAACAGGGGGTAAGAATCAGCCCCAGCATTTT